Given below is one T cell receptor (beta chain) in context. The data are from a study of CXCR3-negative and CXCR3-positive naive CD8 T cells. Via 5' RACE with UMI labels, TRB cDNA libraries were prepared. From its re-call of the 5' RACE reads, TCRdb lists each CDR3 protein once, without DNA. The sample table sets out more than 65,000 distinct CDR3 sequences. The CDR3 extends over 16 amino acids. Germline loops: CDR1 SGHRS, CDR2 YFSETQ. The chain links TRBV5-1 to TRBJ1-4; the D call from TCRdb, TRBD1, cannot be confirmed without DNA. Sequencing used naive CXCR3- CD8+ T cells from blood. Subset meaning: CD45RO-CCR7+CD27+CD95- naive CD8+ T cells lacking CXCR3 (TNR3-). The receptor was isolated from a human donor in good health. Some clones in this sample may be carry-over from other donors' samples. CDR3 loop: CASSSTGGETNEKLFF.